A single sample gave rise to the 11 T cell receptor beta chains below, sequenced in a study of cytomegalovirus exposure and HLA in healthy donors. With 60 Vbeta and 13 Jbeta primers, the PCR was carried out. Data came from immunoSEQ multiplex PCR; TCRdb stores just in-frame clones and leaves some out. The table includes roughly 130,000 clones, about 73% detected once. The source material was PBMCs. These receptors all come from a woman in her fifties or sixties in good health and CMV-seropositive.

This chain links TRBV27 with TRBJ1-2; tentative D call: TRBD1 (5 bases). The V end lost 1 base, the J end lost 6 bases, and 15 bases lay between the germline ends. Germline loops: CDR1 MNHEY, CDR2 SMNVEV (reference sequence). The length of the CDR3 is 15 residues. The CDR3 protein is CASSLLGRQGHGYTF. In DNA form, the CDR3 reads TGTGCCAGCAGTTTATTAGGGCGGCAGGGCCATGGCTACACCTTC.

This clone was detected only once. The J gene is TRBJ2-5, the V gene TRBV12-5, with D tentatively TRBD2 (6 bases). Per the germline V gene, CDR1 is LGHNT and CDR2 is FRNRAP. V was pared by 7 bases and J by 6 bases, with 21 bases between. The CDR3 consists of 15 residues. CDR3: CASAVGAAGIQTQYF. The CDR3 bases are TGTGCTAGTGCCGTGGGTGCGGCGGGGATCCAGACCCAGTACTTC.

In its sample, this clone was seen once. CDR3 in amino acids: CASSPHRTGGREFF. The CDR3 DNA follows: TGTGCCAGTAGCCCTCATAGGACAGGGGGTCGGGAGTTCTTC. The V call is TRBV19, the J call TRBJ2-1, with TRBD1 identical over 10 bases. CDR3 length equals 14 residues. V shed 6 bases, J shed 14 bases, and the junction held 13 bases outside the gene matches. Germline CDR1 reads LNHDA; CDR2 reads SQIVND (reference sequence).

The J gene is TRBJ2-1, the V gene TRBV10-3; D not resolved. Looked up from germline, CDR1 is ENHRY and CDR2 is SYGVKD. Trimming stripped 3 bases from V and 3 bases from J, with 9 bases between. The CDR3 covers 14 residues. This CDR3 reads CAISDRGDYNEQFF. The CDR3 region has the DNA TGTGCCATCAGTGACCGCGGAGACTACAATGAGCAGTTCTTC.

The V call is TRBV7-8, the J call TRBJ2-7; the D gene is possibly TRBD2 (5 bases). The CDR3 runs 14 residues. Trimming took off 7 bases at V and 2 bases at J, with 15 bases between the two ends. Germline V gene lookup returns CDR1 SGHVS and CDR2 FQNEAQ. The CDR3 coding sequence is TGTGCCAGCATCCCAAGGACCGGGGCCTACGAGCAGTACTTC. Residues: CASIPRTGAYEQYF.

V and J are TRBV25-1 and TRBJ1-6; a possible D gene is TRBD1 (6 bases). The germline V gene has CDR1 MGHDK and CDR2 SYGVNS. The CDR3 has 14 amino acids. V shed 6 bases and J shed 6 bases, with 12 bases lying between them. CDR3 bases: TGTGCCAGCAGACGGACAGACCTTAATTCACCCCTCCACTTT. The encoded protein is CASRRTDLNSPLHF.

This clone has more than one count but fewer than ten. The CDR3 nucleotides read TGTGCCAGCAGCTCCGGGAGTCCGGATAACGCCGGGGAGCTGTTTTTT. This translates into CASSSGSPDNAGELFF. This chain joins TRBV9 and TRBJ2-2; maybe TRBD2 (6 bases). Germline CDR1 and CDR2: SGDLS and YYNGEE. The length of the CDR3 is 16 residues. Trimming removed 4 bases at V and 6 bases at J, with 19 bases between.

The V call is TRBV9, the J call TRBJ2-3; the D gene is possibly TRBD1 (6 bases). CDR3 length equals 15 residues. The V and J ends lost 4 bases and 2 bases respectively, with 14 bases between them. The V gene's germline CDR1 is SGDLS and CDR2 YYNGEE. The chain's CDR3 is CASSKLTGVTDTQYF. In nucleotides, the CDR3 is TGTGCCAGCAGCAAGTTGACAGGCGTCACAGATACGCAGTATTTT.

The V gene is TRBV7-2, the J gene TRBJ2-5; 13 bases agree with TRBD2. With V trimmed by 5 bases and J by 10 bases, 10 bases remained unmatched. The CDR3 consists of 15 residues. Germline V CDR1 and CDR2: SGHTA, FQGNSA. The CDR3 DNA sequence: TGTGCCAGCAGCCAAAGGACTAGCGGGGGACGAGGCCAGTACTTC. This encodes CASSQRTSGGRGQYF.

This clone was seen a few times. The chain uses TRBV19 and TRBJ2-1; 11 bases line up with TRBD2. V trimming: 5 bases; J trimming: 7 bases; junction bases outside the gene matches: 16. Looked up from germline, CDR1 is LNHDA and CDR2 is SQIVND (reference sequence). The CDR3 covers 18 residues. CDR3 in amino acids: CASSGRRLAGGKRNEQFF. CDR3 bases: TGTGCCAGTAGTGGCCGCCGGCTAGCGGGGGGAAAAAGGAATGAGCAGTTCTTC.

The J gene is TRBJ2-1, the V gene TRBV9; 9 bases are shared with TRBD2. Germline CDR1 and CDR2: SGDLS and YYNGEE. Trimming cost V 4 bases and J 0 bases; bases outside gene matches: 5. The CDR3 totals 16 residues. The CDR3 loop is CASSPRGLASYNEQFF. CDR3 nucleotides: TGTGCCAGCAGCCCCCGGGGACTAGCCTCCTACAATGAGCAGTTCTTC.